These T cell receptor beta chains were read from a single sample in a study of CD8+ T cells in alopecia areata. Sequencing used immunoSEQ multiplex PCR; TCRdb keeps in-frame clones, though not all of them. The sample includes some 240,000 clones, roughly 56% of them seen just once. Sequences were derived from CD4+ T cells sorted from blood, sampled at week 4, from a patient treated with tofacitinib. Source of these receptors: a human donor with alopecia areata. Each CDR3 is given with its conserved first and last residue. A D gene is named only where the DNA matches it firmly. Some rows have no size entry. The others give once, few or many, or a class for an expanded clone.

D	size	J	V	CDR3	DNA
NA	NA	TRBJ1-4	TRBV6-5	CASSGDLGKLFF	TGTGCCAGCAGTGGGGACCTCGGAAAGCTGTTTTTT
TRBD1	NA	TRBJ1-2	TRBV30	CACKGTGSKYGYTF	TGTGCCTGTAAAGGGACAGGGTCAAAGTATGGCTACACCTTC
TRBD2	NA	TRBJ2-3	TRBV27	CASSLGTSGGRDTQYF	TGTGCCAGCAGTTTAGGGACTAGCGGGGGAAGAGATACGCAGTATTTT
TRBD2	few	TRBJ2-3	TRBV4-3	CASSPGGTDTQYF	TGCGCCAGCAGCCCGGGGGGGACAGATACGCAGTATTTT
TRBD1	NA	TRBJ1-2	TRBV2	CASRNSGGNGYTF	TGTGCCAGCAGAAACTCAGGGGGAAATGGCTACACCTTC
NA	once	TRBJ2-7	TRBV5-1	CASSSPGDVYEQYF	TGCGCCAGCAGCTCCCCTGGGGATGTCTACGAGCAGTACTTC
NA	NA	TRBJ2-3	TRBV29-1	CSVVRAGVSTDTQYF	TGCAGCGTTGTGCGGGCCGGGGTTAGCACAGATACGCAGTATTTT
NA	few	TRBJ2-5	TRBV4-3	CASSQDGNAGRETQYF	TGCGCCAGCAGCCAAGATGGCAATGCAGGACGGGAGACCCAGTACTTC
NA	once	TRBJ2-2	TRBV30	CAWKRGQLNTGELFF	TGTGCCTGGAAACGTGGTCAGCTGAACACCGGGGAGCTGTTTTTT
NA	NA	TRBJ2-1	TRBV4-3	CASSQVDSQADEQFF	TGCGCCAGCAGCCAAGTCGACAGCCAGGCGGATGAGCAGTTCTTC
NA	NA	TRBJ1-6	TRBV4-3	CASSQGGRRNNSPLHF	TGCGCCAGCAGCCAAGGTGGTCGACGGAATAATTCACCCCTCCACTTT
NA	few	TRBJ2-3	TRBV29-1	CSGGLDTQYF	TGCAGCGGTGGACTAGATACGCAGTATTTT
NA	NA	TRBJ2-7	TRBV10-3	CAISESVGSYEQYF	TGTGCCATCAGTGAGTCGGTCGGCTCCTACGAGCAGTACTTC
NA	NA	TRBJ2-1	TRBV29-1	CSVPHGISYNEQFF	TGCAGCGTTCCCCATGGTATCTCCTACAATGAGCAGTTCTTC
NA	NA	TRBJ2-3	TRBV2	CASSADRTTDTQYF	TGTGCCAGCAGTGCCGACAGGACCACAGATACGCAGTATTTT